This T cell receptor (beta chain) was sequenced in a study of T cell responses to AZD1222 COVID-19 vaccine. Data came from immunoSEQ multiplex PCR; TCRdb stores just in-frame clones and leaves some out. The repertoire holds around 140,000 clones, about 88% seen once, with 5.1% in the top ten. This clone was counted once. The V and J ends lost 2 bases and 1 base respectively, with 6 bases between them. Germline V gene lookup returns CDR1 SGHTA and CDR2 FQGNSA. This CDR3 comprises 14 residues. The specimen was peripheral blood, collected on day 0 of AZD1222 vaccination. V usage is TRBV7-2 and J usage is TRBJ1-5; D is uncertain. This clonotype was obtained from an adult in good health. CDR3 protein: CASSLWKSNQPQHF. CDR3 nucleotides: TGTGCCAGCAGCTTATGGAAGAGCAATCAGCCCCAGCATTTT.